One sample yielded the 2 T cell receptor beta chains listed below, sequenced in a study of blood T cell repertoires in COVID-19. The table came from immunoSEQ multiplex PCR; TCRdb's copy has only in-frame clones and leaves some out. The sample includes nearly 35,000 clones, 93% seen only once; the top ten take 5.2%. Material for sequencing was peripheral blood. These receptors all come from a human donor in a cohort sampled during active COVID-19.

J is TRBJ1-2 and V is TRBV24-1; 11 positions agree with TRBD1. Trimming cost V 3 bases and J 4 bases; bases outside gene matches: 9. The germline V gene has CDR1 KGHDR and CDR2 SFDVKD. The CDR3 runs 17 residues. This CDR3 is CATSDRTGGASIYGYTF. The CDR3 DNA reads TGTGCCACCAGTGATCGGACAGGGGGCGCGAGTATCTATGGCTACACCTTC.

The chain recombines TRBV6-6 with TRBJ2-7, with D possibly matching TRBD1 (7 bases). The CDR3 is 13 residues long. The germline CDR1 and CDR2 sequences are MNHNY and SVGAGI (reference sequence). Trimming shortened V by 6 bases and J by 3 bases, and 12 bases separated the two germline ends. The CDR3 here is CASSTGDFYEQYF. DNA of the CDR3: TGTGCCAGCAGCACAGGGGACTTCTACGAGCAGTACTTC.